These 17 T cell receptor beta chains originate from one sample sequenced in a study of monozygotic twins with inflammatory bowel disease. TCRdb reprocessed the 5' RACE reads; each CDR3 protein has one entry and no DNA is given. The table for this sample gives approximately 400,000 distinct CDR3 sequences. Sequenced input: blood. Source of these receptors: a human donor with ulcerative colitis or Crohn's disease, or a healthy co-twin of an affected twin (not recorded which).

The chain is built from TRBV5-1 and TRBJ2-7; TCRdb outputs TRBD1, but without DNA this stays unchecked. This CDR3 contains 15 residues. Germline CDR1 SGHRS, CDR2 YFSETQ. This CDR3 is CASSLMTGITNEQYF.

The chain recombines TRBV11-3 with TRBJ2-1; TCRdb indicates TRBD2, and absent DNA this call remains unverified. The CDR3 runs to 13 residues. The V gene's germline CDR1 is SGHNT and CDR2 YENEEA. The CDR3 here is CASSFGREAEQFF.

The J gene is TRBJ2-1, the V gene TRBV24-1. Germline V lookup: CDR1 KGHDR, CDR2 SFDVKD. The CDR3 sequence is 13 residues long. The CDR3 loop is CATSDPTVNEQFF.

V usage is TRBV18 and J usage is TRBJ2-7; the TRBD1 assignment by TCRdb is unverifiable without DNA. Germline values: CDR1 KGHSH, CDR2 LQKENI. This CDR3 has 15 residues. This CDR3 reads CASSPGGTDTYEQYF.

The chain joins TRBV20-1 to TRBJ2-7; TCRdb picks TRBD1, but there is no DNA to check that call. There are 14 residues in the CDR3. From germline, CDR1 is DFQATT and CDR2 SNEGSKA (reference sequence). The chain's CDR3 is CSASDRGALTEQYF.

V is TRBV6-5 and J is TRBJ1-6; the D gene TCRdb calls, TRBD1, cannot be checked with no DNA. The V gene's germline CDR1 is MNHEY and CDR2 SVGAGI. The CDR3 is made up of 18 amino acids. The chain's CDR3 is CASSYSRTGTSYNSPLHF.

The genes are TRBV6-5 and TRBJ2-7. CDR1 and CDR2 (germline): MNHEY, SVGAGI. The CDR3 has 16 amino acids. CDR3 in amino acids: CASSYSVAGASYEQYF.

The chain uses TRBV20-1 and TRBJ2-5. CDR3 size: 13 residues. Germline loops: CDR1 DFQATT, CDR2 SNEGSKA (reference sequence). The CDR3 protein is CSARYSHQETQYF.

The CDR3 here is CASSYGGNMHF. The chain links TRBV6-5 to TRBJ2-4. The CDR3 covers 11 residues. The germline V gene encodes CDR1 MNHEY and CDR2 SVGAGI.

The V and J genes are TRBV20-1 and TRBJ2-7; TCRdb gives TRBD2 as the D gene, but with no DNA this cannot be confirmed. Germline CDR1 and CDR2: DFQATT and SNEGSKA (reference sequence). The length of the CDR3 is 12 residues. The CDR3 protein is CSAKGYSYEQYF.

The rearrangement uses TRBV20-1 and TRBJ2-4; the TCRdb call, TRBD2, lacks DNA for checking. Germline-derived CDR1 and CDR2 are DFQATT and SNEGSKA (reference sequence). The CDR3 has 15 residues. The CDR3 protein is CSASLIAGAKNIQYF.

The chain carries TRBV27 and TRBJ2-3; the TCRdb call, TRBD2, lacks DNA for checking. The CDR3 runs to 14 residues. Germline V gene data show CDR1 as MNHEY and CDR2 as SMNVEV (reference sequence). The chain's CDR3 is CASEAGGPGDTQYF.

This rearrangement joins TRBV5-1 to TRBJ2-2. The CDR3 loop spans 15 amino acids. The germline gives CDR1 SGHRS, CDR2 YFSETQ. The CDR3 loop reads CASSSGWANTGELFF. The full variable domain, with the rest looked up from reference TRBV5-1 and TRBJ2-2, is KAGVTQTPRYLIKTRGQQVTLSCSPISGHRSVSWYQQTPGQGLQFLFEYFSETQRNKGNFPGRFSGRQFSNSRSEMNVSTLELGDSALYLCASSSGWANTGELFFGEGSRLTVL.

The gene calls are TRBV20-1 and TRBJ2-7; TCRdb's D gene call, TRBD1, goes unchecked for lack of DNA. This CDR3 has 13 amino acids. Germline V gene sequence: CDR1 DFQATT, CDR2 SNEGSKA (reference sequence). CDR3 protein: CSARPPTLYEQYF.

The V and J genes are TRBV12-3 or TRBV12-4 and TRBJ2-3; the D call from TCRdb, TRBD2, cannot be confirmed without DNA. The CDR3 is 14 residues long. The CDR3 here is CASRSFGGSDTQYF.

The chain has TRBV7-2 and TRBJ2-7; the D call of TRBD2 rests on TCRdb alone, since no DNA is present to check it. This CDR3 has 16 amino acids. From germline, CDR1 is SGHTA and CDR2 FQGNSA. CDR3: CASSLGDSGNSYEQYF.

The chain couples TRBV6-1 to TRBJ1-2; TCRdb returns TRBD1, unconfirmable since there is no DNA. The CDR3 loop spans 15 amino acids. CDR1 and CDR2 (germline): MNHNS, SASEGT. The CDR3 loop is CASSWTGGDSYGYTF.